This T cell receptor (beta chain) was recorded in a study of Ad26.COV2.S vaccination and SARS-CoV-2 variants. Looking at the study overall: The study gave Ad26.COV2.S intramuscularly, once or twice 56 days apart. Study-wide results and limits: The study found higher spike-specific TCR breadth in vaccine than placebo recipients. Responses of spike-specific T cells (both CD8+ and CD4+) reportedly showed substantial breadth after vaccination.

This CDR3 spans 12 amino acids. The germline V gene encodes CDR1 GTSNPN and CDR2 SVGIG (reference sequence). The ends were cut back, 4 bases at V and 2 bases at J, with 9 bases in the middle. Clones were sequenced by immunoSEQ multiplex PCR, and TCRdb holds only the in-frame ones, with some missing. The sample consists of a few hundred thousand clones, approximately 89% of them appearing once. On this clone: Antigen specificity is unknown.

Treatment specified: about 20 received Ad26.COV2.S at low or high dose, single or two shots; about five received placebo; per-sample allocation not given. Samples came from day 63 after the first vaccine or placebo injection. This adult donor, from Boston, was 18-55 years old. The chain combines TRBV30 with TRBJ2-7, with D unclear. This specimen consisted of peripheral blood, obtained in a trial of Ad26.COV2.S vaccine versus placebo. The source is a person between 18 and 65 years old who received the Ad26.COV2.S COVID-19 vaccine or a placebo. The CDR3 reads CAWNDYAYEQYF. The CDR3 DNA reads TGTGCCTGGAATGATTACGCCTACGAGCAGTACTTC.